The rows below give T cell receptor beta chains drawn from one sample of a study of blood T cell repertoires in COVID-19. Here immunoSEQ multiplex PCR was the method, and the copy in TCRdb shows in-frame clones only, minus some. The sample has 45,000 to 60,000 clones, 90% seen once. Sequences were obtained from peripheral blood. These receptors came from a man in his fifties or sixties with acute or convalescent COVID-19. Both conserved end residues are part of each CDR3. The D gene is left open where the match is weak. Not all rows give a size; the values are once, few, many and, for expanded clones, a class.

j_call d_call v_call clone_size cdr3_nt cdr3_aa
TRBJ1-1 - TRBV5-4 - TGTGCCATGCTAAAACCGGGACAAACGAATGAAGCTTTCTTT CAMLKPGQTNEAFF
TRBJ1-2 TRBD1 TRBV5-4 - TGTGCCAGCAGCAGTGGACAGGGGGACTATGGCTACACCTTC CASSSGQGDYGYTF
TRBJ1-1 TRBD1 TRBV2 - TGTGCCAGCAGCCGGGCAGGGGGAGCTTTCTTT CASSRAGGAFF
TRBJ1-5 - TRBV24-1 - TGTGCCACCAGTGATCCCCGCGGGGGAGGAAATCAGCCCCAGCATTTT CATSDPRGGGNQPQHF
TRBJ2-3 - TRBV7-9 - TGTGCCAGCAGCTGGGGGGTTGGGGAGGAAGATACGCAGTATTTT CASSWGVGEEDTQYF
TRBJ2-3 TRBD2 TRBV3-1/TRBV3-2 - TGTGCCACCAGACTAGCGGGGTCCACAGATACGCAGTATTTT CATRLAGSTDTQYF
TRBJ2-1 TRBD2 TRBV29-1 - TGCAGCGTTGTGCGGGGGAATGAGCAGTTCTTC CSVVRGNEQFF
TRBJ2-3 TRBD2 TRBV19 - TGTGCCAGTAATCGCGGGAGGGCTGGAACAGATACGCAGTATTTT CASNRGRAGTDTQYF
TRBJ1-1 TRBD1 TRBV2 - TGTGCCAGCAGGGGACAGGGAGGCCGTAAAGCTTTCTTT CASRGQGGRKAFF
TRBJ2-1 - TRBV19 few TGTGCCAGTAGTATAGGTTCGATGAGCTATGAGCAGTTCTTC CASSIGSMSYEQFF
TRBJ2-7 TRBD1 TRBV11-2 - TGTGCCAGCAGCTTAGGGCCAGGGGGCCCCTACGAGCAGTACTTC CASSLGPGGPYEQYF
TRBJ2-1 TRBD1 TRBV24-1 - TGTGCCACCAGTGACCCTAACAGGGGCCCCTACAATGAGCAGTTCTTC CATSDPNRGPYNEQFF
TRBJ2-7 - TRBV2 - TGTGCCAGCAGGGTAAGCGCCCCCGTTGGTGAGCAGTACTTC CASRVSAPVGEQYF
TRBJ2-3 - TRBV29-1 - TGCAGCGTTAGGAGCGCGGCAGATACGCAGTATTTT CSVRSAADTQYF
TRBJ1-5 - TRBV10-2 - TGCGCCAGCAGTTCAGATTATCAGCCCCAGCATTTT CASSSDYQPQHF
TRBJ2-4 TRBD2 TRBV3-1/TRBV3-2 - TGTGCCAGCAGCCAAGACACCGGGGGAGGGGCCAAAAACATTCAGTACTTC CASSQDTGGGAKNIQYF
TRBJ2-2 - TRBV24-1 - TGTGCCACCAGTGATTTCAGGATGCAAGGGGCGAACACCGGGGAGCTGTTTTTT CATSDFRMQGANTGELFF
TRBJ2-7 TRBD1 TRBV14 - TGTGCCAGCAGCCAACACGGGACAGGGAGACACTCCTACGAGCAGTACTTC CASSQHGTGRHSYEQYF
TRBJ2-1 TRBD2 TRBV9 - TGTGCCAGCAGCGGAGTACTAGCGGGAATCGGGTACAATGAGCAGTTCTTC CASSGVLAGIGYNEQFF
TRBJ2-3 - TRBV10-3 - TGTGCCATCAGTTCTCGTCGAGATACGCAGTATTTT CAISSRRDTQYF
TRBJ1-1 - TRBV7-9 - TGTGCCAGCACCGGAGGGTCTGAAGCTTTCTTT CASTGGSEAFF
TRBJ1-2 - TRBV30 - TGTGCCTGGAGGAGGGCAGGAGGCGGTTATGGCTACACCTTC CAWRRAGGGYGYTF
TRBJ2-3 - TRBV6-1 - TGTGCCAGCAGTGAATTTAGCGGAGGGTTCACAGATACGCAGTATTTT CASSEFSGGFTDTQYF
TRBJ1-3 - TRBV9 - TGTGCCAGCAGCGTAGCGGCAGGATCTGGAAACACCATATATTTT CASSVAAGSGNTIYF
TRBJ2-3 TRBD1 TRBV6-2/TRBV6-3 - TGTGCCAGCAGTTACCGAAAATTCAACCCGGGACAGGGAGGGGGCACAGATACGCAGTATTTT CASSYRKFNPGQGGGTDTQYF
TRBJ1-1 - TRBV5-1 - TGCGCCAGCAGCTTCAGACAGCACACTGAAGCTTTCTTT CASSFRQHTEAFF
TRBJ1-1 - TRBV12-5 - TGTGCTAGTGGGGCGGGGAGGGCGCCTGAAGCTTTCTTT CASGAGRAPEAFF
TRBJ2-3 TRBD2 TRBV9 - TGTGCCAGCAGCGTAGCTGGCGGGAGGGCAACAGATACGCAGTATTTT CASSVAGGRATDTQYF
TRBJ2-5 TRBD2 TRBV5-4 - TGTGCCAGCAGGTCAACCGGGACTAGCGGGAGGGTGTCCCAGTACTTC CASRSTGTSGRVSQYF
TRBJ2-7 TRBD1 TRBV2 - TGTGCCAGCAGGTCGGACAGGGACTACGAGCAGTACTTC CASRSDRDYEQYF
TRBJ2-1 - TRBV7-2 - TGTGCCAGCAGGCCGGGACTCCTCTCCTACAATGAGCAGTTCTTC CASRPGLLSYNEQFF